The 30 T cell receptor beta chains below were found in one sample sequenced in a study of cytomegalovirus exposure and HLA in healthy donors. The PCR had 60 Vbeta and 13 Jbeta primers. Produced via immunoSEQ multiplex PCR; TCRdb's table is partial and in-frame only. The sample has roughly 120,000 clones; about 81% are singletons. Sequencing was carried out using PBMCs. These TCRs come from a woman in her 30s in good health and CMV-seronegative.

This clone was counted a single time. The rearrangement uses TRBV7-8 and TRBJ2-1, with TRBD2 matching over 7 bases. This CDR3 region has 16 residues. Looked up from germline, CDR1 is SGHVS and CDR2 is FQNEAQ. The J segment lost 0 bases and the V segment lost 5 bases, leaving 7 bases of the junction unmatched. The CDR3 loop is CASSPRRGVSYNEQFF. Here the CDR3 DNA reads TGTGCCAGCAGCCCACGTCGGGGGGTCTCCTACAATGAGCAGTTCTTC.

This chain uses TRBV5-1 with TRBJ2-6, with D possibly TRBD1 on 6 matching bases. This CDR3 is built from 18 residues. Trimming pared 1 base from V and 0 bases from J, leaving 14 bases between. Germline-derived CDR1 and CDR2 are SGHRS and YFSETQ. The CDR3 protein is CASSLTGPILSGANVLTF. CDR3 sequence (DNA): TGCGCCAGCAGCTTGACAGGGCCTATCCTCTCTGGGGCCAACGTCCTGACTTTC.

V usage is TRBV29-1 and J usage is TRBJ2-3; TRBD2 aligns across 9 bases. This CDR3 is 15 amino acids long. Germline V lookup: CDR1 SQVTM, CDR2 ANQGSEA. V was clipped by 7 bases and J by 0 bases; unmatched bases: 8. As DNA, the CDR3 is TGCAGCGGAACCGGGACTAGCAAGAGCACAGATACGCAGTATTTT. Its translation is CSGTGTSKSTDTQYF.

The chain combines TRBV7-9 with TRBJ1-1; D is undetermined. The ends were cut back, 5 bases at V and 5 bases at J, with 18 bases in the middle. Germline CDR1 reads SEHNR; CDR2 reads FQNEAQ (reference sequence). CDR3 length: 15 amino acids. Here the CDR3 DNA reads TGTGCCAGCAGCCCCGACTCTTACCTCGGGACTGAAGCTTTCTTT. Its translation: CASSPDSYLGTEAFF.

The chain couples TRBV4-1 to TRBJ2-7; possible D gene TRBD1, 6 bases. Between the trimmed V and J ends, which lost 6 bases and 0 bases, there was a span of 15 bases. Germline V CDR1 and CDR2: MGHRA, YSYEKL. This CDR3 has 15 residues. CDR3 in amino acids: CASRAYRDNSYEQYF. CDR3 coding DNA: TGCGCCAGCAGGGCATACCGGGACAACTCCTACGAGCAGTACTTC.

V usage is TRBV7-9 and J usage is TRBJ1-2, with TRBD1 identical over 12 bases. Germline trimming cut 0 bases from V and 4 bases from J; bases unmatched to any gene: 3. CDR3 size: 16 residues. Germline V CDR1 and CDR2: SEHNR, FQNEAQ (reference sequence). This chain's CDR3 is CASSLAGTGGPYGYTF. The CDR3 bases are TGTGCCAGCAGCTTAGCCGGGACAGGGGGCCCCTATGGCTACACCTTC.

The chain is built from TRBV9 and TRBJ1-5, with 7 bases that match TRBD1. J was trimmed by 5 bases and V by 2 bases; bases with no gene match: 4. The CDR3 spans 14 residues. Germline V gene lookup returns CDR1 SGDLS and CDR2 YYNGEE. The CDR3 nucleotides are TGTGCCAGCAGCGTCGGACAGGATTATCAGCCCCAGCATTTT. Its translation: CASSVGQDYQPQHF.

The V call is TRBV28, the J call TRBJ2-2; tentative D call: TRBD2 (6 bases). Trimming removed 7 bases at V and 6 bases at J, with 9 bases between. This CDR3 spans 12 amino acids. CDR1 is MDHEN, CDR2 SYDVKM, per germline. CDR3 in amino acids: CASTTGAGELFF. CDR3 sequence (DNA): TGTGCCAGCACCACGGGAGCCGGGGAGCTGTTTTTT.

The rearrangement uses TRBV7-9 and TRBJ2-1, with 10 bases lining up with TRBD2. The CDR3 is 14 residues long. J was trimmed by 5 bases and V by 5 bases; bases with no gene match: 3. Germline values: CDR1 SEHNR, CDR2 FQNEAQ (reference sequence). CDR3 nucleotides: TGTGCCAGCAGCGGACTAGCGGAAGACAATGAGCAGTTCTTC. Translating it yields CASSGLAEDNEQFF.

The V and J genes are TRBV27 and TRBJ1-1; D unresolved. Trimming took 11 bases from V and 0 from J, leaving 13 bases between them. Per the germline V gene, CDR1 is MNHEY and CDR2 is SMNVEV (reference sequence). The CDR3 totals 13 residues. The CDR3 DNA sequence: TGTGCCGTCTACAGCATTCTGAACACTGAAGCTTTCTTT. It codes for CAVYSILNTEAFF.

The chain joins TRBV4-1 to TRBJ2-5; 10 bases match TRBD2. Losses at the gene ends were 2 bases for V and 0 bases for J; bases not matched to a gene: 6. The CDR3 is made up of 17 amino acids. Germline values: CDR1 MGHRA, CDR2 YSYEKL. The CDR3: CASSQLPSGSHQETQYF. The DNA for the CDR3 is TGCGCCAGCAGCCAACTCCCTAGCGGGAGTCACCAAGAGACCCAGTACTTC.

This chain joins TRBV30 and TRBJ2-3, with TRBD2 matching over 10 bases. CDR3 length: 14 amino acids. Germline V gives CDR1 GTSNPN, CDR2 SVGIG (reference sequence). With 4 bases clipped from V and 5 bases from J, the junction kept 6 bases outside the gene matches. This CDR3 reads CAWTPSGGGDTQYF. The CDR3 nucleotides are TGTGCCTGGACCCCTAGCGGGGGTGGAGATACGCAGTATTTT.

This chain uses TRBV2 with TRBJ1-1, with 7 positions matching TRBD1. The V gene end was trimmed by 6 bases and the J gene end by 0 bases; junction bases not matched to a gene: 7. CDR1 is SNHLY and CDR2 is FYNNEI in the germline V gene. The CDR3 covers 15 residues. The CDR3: CASRDRRTMNTEAFF. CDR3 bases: TGTGCCAGCAGGGACAGGCGCACTATGAACACTGAAGCTTTCTTT.

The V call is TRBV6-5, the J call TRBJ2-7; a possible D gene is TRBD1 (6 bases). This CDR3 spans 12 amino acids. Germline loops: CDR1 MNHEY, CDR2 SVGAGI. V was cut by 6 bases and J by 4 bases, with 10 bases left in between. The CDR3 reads CASSRTAYEQYF. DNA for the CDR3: TGTGCCAGCAGCCGGACAGCTTACGAGCAGTACTTC.

CDR3 in DNA: TGTGCCAGCAGCTTAGAGGGGAGGGCCCTCACCGGGGAGCTGTTTTTT. It codes for CASSLEGRALTGELFF. This chain uses TRBV13 with TRBJ2-2; TRBD2 agrees at 7 bases. The germline V gene has CDR1 PRHDT and CDR2 FYEKMQ (reference sequence). Trimming removed 1 base from V and 4 bases from J; junction bases left unmatched: 6. CDR3 length equals 16 residues.

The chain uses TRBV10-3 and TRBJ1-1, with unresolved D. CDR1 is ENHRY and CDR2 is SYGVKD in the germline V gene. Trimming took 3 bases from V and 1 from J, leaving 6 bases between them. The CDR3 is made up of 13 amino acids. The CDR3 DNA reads TGTGCCATCAGTGATCAACAGAACACTGAAGCTTTCTTT. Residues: CAISDQQNTEAFF.

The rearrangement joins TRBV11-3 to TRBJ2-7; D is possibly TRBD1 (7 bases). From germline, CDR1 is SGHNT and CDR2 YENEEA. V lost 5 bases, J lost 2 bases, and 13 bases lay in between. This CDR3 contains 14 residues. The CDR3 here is CASSPGGLPYEQYF. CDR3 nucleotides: TGTGCCAGCAGCCCAGGGGGACTCCCCTACGAGCAGTACTTC. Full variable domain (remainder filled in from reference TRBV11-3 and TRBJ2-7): EAGVVQSPRYKIIEKKQPVAFWCNPISGHNTLYWYLQNLGQGPELLIRYENEEAVDDSQLPKDRFSAERLKGVDSTLKIQPAELGDSAVYLCASSPGGLPYEQYFGPGTRLTVT.

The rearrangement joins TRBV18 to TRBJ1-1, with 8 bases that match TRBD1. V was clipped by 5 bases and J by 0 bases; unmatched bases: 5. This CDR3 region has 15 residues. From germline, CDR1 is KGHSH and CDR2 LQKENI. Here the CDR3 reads CASSSGQAMNTEAFF. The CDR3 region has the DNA TGTGCCAGCTCATCGGGACAGGCGATGAACACTGAAGCTTTCTTT. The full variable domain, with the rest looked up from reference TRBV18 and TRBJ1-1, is NAGVMQNPRHLVRRRGQEARLRCSPMKGHSHVYWYRQLPEEGLKFMVYLQKENIIDESGMPKERFSAEFPKEGPSILRIQQVVRGDSAAYFCASSSGQAMNTEAFFGQGTRLTVV.

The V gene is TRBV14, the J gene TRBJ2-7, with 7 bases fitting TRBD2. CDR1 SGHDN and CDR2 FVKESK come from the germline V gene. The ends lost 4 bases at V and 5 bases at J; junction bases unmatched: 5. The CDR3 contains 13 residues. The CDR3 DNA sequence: TGTGCCAGCAGCCTGACTAGCCTCCACGAGCAGTACTTC. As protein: CASSLTSLHEQYF.

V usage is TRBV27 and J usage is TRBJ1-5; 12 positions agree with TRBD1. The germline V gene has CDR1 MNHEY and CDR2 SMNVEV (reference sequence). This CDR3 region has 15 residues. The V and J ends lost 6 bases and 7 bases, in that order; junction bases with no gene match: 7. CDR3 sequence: CASSAGTGGSQPQHF. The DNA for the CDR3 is TGTGCCAGCAGCGCCGGGACAGGGGGCTCGCAGCCCCAGCATTTT.

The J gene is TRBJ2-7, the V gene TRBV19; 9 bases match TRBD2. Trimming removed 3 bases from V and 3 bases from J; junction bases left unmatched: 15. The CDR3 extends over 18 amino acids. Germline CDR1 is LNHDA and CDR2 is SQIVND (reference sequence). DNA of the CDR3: TGTGCCAGTAGTATGTGGCTAGCGGGGCTTACTCTCAACTACGAGCAGTACTTC. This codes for CASSMWLAGLTLNYEQYF.

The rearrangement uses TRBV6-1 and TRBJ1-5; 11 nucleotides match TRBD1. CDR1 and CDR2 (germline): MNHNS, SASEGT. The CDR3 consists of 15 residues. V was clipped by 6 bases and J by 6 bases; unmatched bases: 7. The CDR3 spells CASSGQGARGQPQHF. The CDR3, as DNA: TGTGCCAGCAGCGGACAGGGGGCGCGGGGTCAGCCCCAGCATTTT.

CDR3 in amino acids: CASSSVPGLAGALTDTQYF. In nucleotides, the CDR3 is TGTGCCAGCAGCAGCGTCCCGGGACTAGCGGGGGCCCTCACAGATACGCAGTATTTT. The chain employs TRBV5-6 and TRBJ2-3, with 14 bases lining up with TRBD2. The CDR3 sequence is 19 residues long. The V gene's germline CDR1 is SGHDT and CDR2 YYEEEE. The V and J ends lost 4 bases and 2 bases, in that order; junction bases with no gene match: 12.

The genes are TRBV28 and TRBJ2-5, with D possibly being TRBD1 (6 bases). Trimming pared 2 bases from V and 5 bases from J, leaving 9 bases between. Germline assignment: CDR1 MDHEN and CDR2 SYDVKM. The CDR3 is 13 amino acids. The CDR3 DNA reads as TGTGCCAGCAGTTTAGTACAGGGCGAGACCCAGTACTTC. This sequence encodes CASSLVQGETQYF. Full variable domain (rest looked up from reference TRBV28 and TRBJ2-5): DVKVTQSSRYLVKRTGEKVFLECVQDMDHENMFWYRQDPGLGLRLIYFSYDVKMKEKGDIPEGYSVSREKKERFSLILESASTNQTSMYLCASSLVQGETQYFGPGTRLLVL.

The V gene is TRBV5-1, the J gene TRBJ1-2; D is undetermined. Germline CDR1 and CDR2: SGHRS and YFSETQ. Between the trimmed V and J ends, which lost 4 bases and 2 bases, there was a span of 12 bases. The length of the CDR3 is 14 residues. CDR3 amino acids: CASSLGGTNYGYTF. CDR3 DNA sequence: TGCGCCAGCAGCCTCGGAGGTACCAACTATGGCTACACCTTC.

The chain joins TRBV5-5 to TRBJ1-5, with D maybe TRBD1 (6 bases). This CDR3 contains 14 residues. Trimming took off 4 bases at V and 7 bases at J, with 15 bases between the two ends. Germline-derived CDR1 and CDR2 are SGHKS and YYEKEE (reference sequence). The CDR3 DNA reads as TGTGCCAGCAGCAACGGGGGGGCGCGACAGCCCCAGCATTTT. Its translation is CASSNGGARQPQHF.

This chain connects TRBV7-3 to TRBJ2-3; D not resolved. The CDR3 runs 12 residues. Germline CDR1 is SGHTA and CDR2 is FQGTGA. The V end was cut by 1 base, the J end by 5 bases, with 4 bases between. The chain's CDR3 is CASSLSGDTQYF. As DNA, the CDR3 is TGTGCCAGCAGCTTAAGCGGAGATACGCAGTATTTT.

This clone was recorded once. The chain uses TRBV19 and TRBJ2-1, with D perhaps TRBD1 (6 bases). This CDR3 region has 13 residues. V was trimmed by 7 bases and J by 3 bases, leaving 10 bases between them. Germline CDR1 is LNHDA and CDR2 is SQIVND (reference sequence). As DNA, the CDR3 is TGTGCCAGTAAGGACAGCCACTACAATGAGCAGTTCTTC. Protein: CASKDSHYNEQFF.

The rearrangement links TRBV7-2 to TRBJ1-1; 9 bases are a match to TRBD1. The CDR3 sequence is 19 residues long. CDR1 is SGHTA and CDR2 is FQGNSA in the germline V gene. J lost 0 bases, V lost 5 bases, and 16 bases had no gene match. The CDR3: CASSPWPGTGLGLNTEAFF. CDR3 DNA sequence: TGTGCCAGCAGCCCGTGGCCCGGGACAGGGTTGGGGCTGAACACTGAAGCTTTCTTT.

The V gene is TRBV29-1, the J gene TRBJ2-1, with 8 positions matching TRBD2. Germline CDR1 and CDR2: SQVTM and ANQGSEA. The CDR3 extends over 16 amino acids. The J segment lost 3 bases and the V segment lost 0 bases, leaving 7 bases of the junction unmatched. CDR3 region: CSVEDLRLAGYNEQFF. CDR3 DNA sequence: TGCAGCGTTGAAGATCTAAGGCTAGCGGGCTACAATGAGCAGTTCTTC.